These 28 T cell receptor beta chains were all obtained from the same sample, sequenced in a study of human T cells and chemical hapten exposure (TCRdb year 2021). Library preparation attached unique molecular identifiers to individual cDNA molecules for quantitative, reproducible TCR counting. The public reads were run again by TCRdb, first through fastp at Q25 and then through MiXCR, and only productive beta chains were kept. Here each entry gathers all rows of one CDR3 protein and keeps the most common genes and DNA. The sample table lists fewer than 150,000 distinct CDR3 sequences, 8% to 9.5% of them with a count of one. Roughly 1.3% of the sample is taken by the ten largest. Total RNA was isolated from unfractionated whole blood collected in Tempus Blood RNA tubes. The specimen sequenced was whole blood. The receptors come from a human donor in good health. Some clones in this sample may be carry-over from other donors' samples. Donor details come from another sample of the same person, matched by shared clones.

This clonotype was counted many times. CDR3 sequence (DNA): TGTGCCAGCAGCTTAAGGCCACCCCGACAGCGATACACCGGGGAGCTGTTTTTT. This encodes CASSLRPPRQRYTGELFF. The V and J genes are TRBV7-8 and TRBJ2-2; weak D call: TRBD1 (5 bases). Germline V gene lookup returns CDR1 SGHVS and CDR2 FQNEAQ. This CDR3 spans 18 amino acids. V was clipped by 2 bases and J by 3 bases, with 19 bases between them.

This clonotype was recorded a few times. J is TRBJ2-2 and V is TRBV7-8, with D maybe TRBD2 (6 bases). Germline CDR1 reads SGHVS; CDR2 reads FQNEAQ. The CDR3 runs 15 residues. Trimming stripped 3 bases from V and 2 bases from J, with 10 bases between. The CDR3 DNA follows: TGTGCCAGCAGCTTGCGGGGAGTTAACACCGGGGAGCTGTTTTTT. It specifies CASSLRGVNTGELFF.

Points on this clonotype: A much larger clone differs from this one at a single base, so this may be a read error. The chain couples TRBV7-3 to TRBJ1-1; 8 nucleotides match TRBD1. Looked up from germline, CDR1 is SGHTA and CDR2 is FQGTGA. The CDR3 totals 14 residues. CDR3 coding DNA: TGTGTCAGCAGCTTCGGACAGGGAGGAACTGAAGCTTTCTTT. As protein: CVSSFGQGGTEAFF.

This clonotype was seen at least ten times. This rearrangement joins TRBV9 to TRBJ2-3; 7 bases are shared with TRBD1. Per the germline V gene, CDR1 is SGDLS and CDR2 is YYNGEE. The V gene end was trimmed by 3 bases and the J gene end by 2 bases; junction bases not matched to a gene: 3. The CDR3 runs to 14 residues. The CDR3 loop is CASSEGQSTDTQYF. Here the CDR3 DNA reads TGTGCCAGCAGCGAGGGACAGTCCACAGATACGCAGTATTTT.

The CDR3 loop is CSARDLGSAYEQYF. CDR3 bases: TGCAGTGCTAGAGATCTGGGTAGCGCCTACGAGCAGTACTTC. V and J are TRBV20-1 and TRBJ2-7, with D perhaps TRBD2 (5 bases). The CDR3 loop spans 14 amino acids. Germline loops: CDR1 DFQATT, CDR2 SNEGSKA (reference sequence). V was clipped by 0 bases and J by 2 bases, with 11 bases between them.

This clonotype was counted many times. The CDR3 nucleotides read TGTGCCTGGAGCAAGCCATCCTACAGCAATCAGCCCCAGCATTTT. Translating gives CAWSKPSYSNQPQHF. The chain combines TRBV30 with TRBJ1-5; no clear D gene. V was trimmed by 3 bases and J by 1 base, leaving 13 bases between them. Germline V gene sequence: CDR1 GTSNPN, CDR2 SVGIG (reference sequence). The CDR3 is made up of 15 amino acids.

CDR3 amino acids: CASSAGQPFGYTF. The DNA of the CDR3 is TGTGCCAGCAGCGCCGGGCAACCGTTCGGCTACACCTTC. This sequence joins TRBV2 and TRBJ1-2; D not resolved. V lost 6 bases and J lost 8, with 16 bases in between. Germline CDR1 reads SNHLY; CDR2 reads FYNNEI. CDR3 length: 13 residues.

In this sample, this clonotype turned up many times. This chain links TRBV27 with TRBJ2-1; 7 nucleotides align to TRBD2. CDR3 length: 15 amino acids. J was trimmed by 4 bases and V by 5 bases; bases with no gene match: 8. CDR1 and CDR2 (germline): MNHEY, SMNVEV (reference sequence). CDR3 in DNA: TGTGCCAGCAGTACCCGGGATAGCGGGTACAATGAGCAGTTCTTC. Translating it yields CASSTRDSGYNEQFF.

This clonotype came up a few times. The rearrangement uses TRBV15 and TRBJ2-5; 10 bases are shared with TRBD2. Trimming cost V 1 base and J 2 bases; bases outside gene matches: 4. The CDR3 covers 16 residues. CDR1 LNHNV and CDR2 YYDKDF come from the germline V gene (reference sequence). For the CDR3, the DNA is TGTGCCACCAGCAGAGGGACTAGCGGACTTCAAGAGACCCAGTACTTC. Translating gives CATSRGTSGLQETQYF.

This clonotype has just a few counts. The chain links TRBV29-1 to TRBJ2-7; D is perhaps TRBD2 (6 bases). V lost 6 bases and J lost 2, with 17 bases in between. Germline CDR1 and CDR2: SQVTM and ANQGSEA. The CDR3 contains 14 residues. The CDR3 coding sequence is TGCAGCGTGGAGGGGCCTGGGGGACCCTACGAGCAGTACTTC. Residues: CSVEGPGGPYEQYF.

The chain combines TRBV12-3 or TRBV12-4 with TRBJ1-4; D perhaps matches TRBD1 (5 bases). The CDR3 is made up of 14 amino acids. The V and J ends lost 2 bases and 6 bases respectively, with 10 bases between them. The CDR3 here is CASSLLATDEKLFF. The CDR3 coding sequence is TGTGCCAGCAGTTTATTGGCGACAGATGAAAAACTGTTTTTT.

The chain carries TRBV29-1 and TRBJ2-3; D is ambiguous. The V and J ends lost 6 bases and 1 base respectively, with 8 bases between them. CDR3 size: 12 residues. Looked up from germline, CDR1 is SQVTM and CDR2 is ANQGSEA. DNA of the CDR3: TGCAGCGTCGCTACAGGCACAGATACGCAGTATTTT. Residues: CSVATGTDTQYF.

This clonotype has just a few counts. The V call is TRBV28, the J call TRBJ2-1, with TRBD1 matching over 7 bases. V lost 6 bases and J lost 7; bases outside the gene matches: 9. Germline V gene lookup returns CDR1 MDHEN and CDR2 SYDVKM. The CDR3 consists of 14 residues. CDR3 nucleotide sequence: TGTGCCAGCAGCCCCGGACAGGCAGGAAATGAGCAGTTCTTC. As protein: CASSPGQAGNEQFF.

About this clonotype itself: The junction departs from the called germline gene at one end, perhaps through a read error. V gene TRBV27 combines with J gene TRBJ2-7, with 11 bases matching TRBD2. The length of the CDR3 is 14 residues. Germline lookup yields CDR1 MNHEY and CDR2 SMNVEV (reference sequence). The CDR3 here is CTSLARLAGGEQYF. The CDR3 bases are TGTACCAGCCTTGCCAGGCTAGCGGGAGGCGAGCAGTACTTC.

This chain joins TRBV2 and TRBJ2-3; 10 bases map to TRBD2. The length of the CDR3 is 15 residues. CDR1 is SNHLY, CDR2 FYNNEI, per germline. Unmatched junction bases numbered 3, after V lost 6 bases and J lost 0 bases. The CDR3 region is CASRVTSGSTDTQYF. Here the CDR3 DNA reads TGTGCCAGCAGGGTGACTAGCGGGAGCACAGATACGCAGTATTTT.

V is TRBV7-9 and J is TRBJ2-5; 14 bases are shared with TRBD2. Losses at the gene ends were 2 bases for V and 3 bases for J; bases not matched to a gene: 2. Looked up from germline, CDR1 is SEHNR and CDR2 is FQNEAQ (reference sequence). The CDR3 is made up of 16 amino acids. The CDR3 coding sequence is TGTGCCAGCAGCTTACCGACTAGCGGGAGGGAAGAGACCCAGTACTTC. Its translation is CASSLPTSGREETQYF.

The rearrangement uses TRBV5-1 and TRBJ2-1; 10 bases agree with TRBD2. With V trimmed by 5 bases and J by 8 bases, 16 bases remained unmatched. Germline V gene sequence: CDR1 SGHRS, CDR2 YFSETQ. This CDR3 contains 17 residues. The CDR3 nucleotides read TGCGCCAGCAGTCTGGAGAGGACTAGCGGTTACCTCCATGAGCAGTTCTTC. It encodes CASSLERTSGYLHEQFF.

This clonotype was picked up a small number of times. This rearrangement joins TRBV6-2 or TRBV6-3 to TRBJ2-1, with 8 bases fitting TRBD1. V dropped 2 bases and J dropped 4; count of bases not matched to a gene: 4. The CDR3 length is 15 residues. Germline V gene data show CDR1 as MNHEY and CDR2 as SVGEGT. CDR3 in DNA: TGTGCCAGCAGTTACGACAGGGGACGGTACAATGAGCAGTTCTTC. Translating gives CASSYDRGRYNEQFF.

This chain connects TRBV5-1 to TRBJ1-6; D gene uncertain. CDR3 length: 14 amino acids. Germline CDR1 and CDR2: SGHRS and YFSETQ. Between the trimmed V and J ends, which lost 6 bases and 8 bases, there was a span of 15 bases. CDR3 in amino acids: CASTTHGLHSPLHF. The CDR3 bases are TGCGCCAGCACCACGCACGGGCTCCATTCACCCCTCCACTTT.

The V gene is TRBV12-3 or TRBV12-4, the J gene TRBJ2-7, with 13 bases identical to TRBD2. J was trimmed by 5 bases and V by 7 bases; bases with no gene match: 8. CDR3 length equals 15 residues. The CDR3 sequence is CASIQTSGGANEQYF. CDR3 nucleotides: TGTGCCAGCATCCAAACTAGCGGGGGGGCCAACGAGCAGTACTTC.

This clonotype appeared a single time. The V gene is TRBV7-9, the J gene TRBJ2-5; TRBD1 agrees at 9 bases. Unmatched junction bases numbered 11, after V lost 2 bases and J lost 4 bases. The CDR3 is 17 amino acids. CDR1 and CDR2 from the germline V gene are SEHNR and FQNEAQ (reference sequence). Written as DNA, the CDR3 is TGTGCCAGCAGCTTACCGCAGGGACAGGGTCGGCGAGAGACCCAGTACTTC. This sequence encodes CASSLPQGQGRRETQYF.

This clonotype was seen only a few times. The DNA for the CDR3 is TGTGCCACCAGCAGGCCGACAGGGTGGACTGAAGCTTTCTTT. Protein: CATSRPTGWTEAFF. The chain recombines TRBV15 with TRBJ1-1; 7 nucleotides align to TRBD1. J gave up 5 bases and V 3 bases, and 6 bases lay outside the gene matches. CDR1 LNHNV and CDR2 YYDKDF come from the germline V gene (reference sequence). The CDR3 loop spans 14 amino acids.

This clonotype has ten or more counts. J is TRBJ1-1 and V is TRBV6-1, with 7 nucleotides matching TRBD1. The V segment lost 1 base and the J segment 1 base; nucleotides outside the gene matches: 3. CDR1 and CDR2 from the germline V gene are MNHNS and SASEGT. The length of the CDR3 is 15 residues. CDR3 sequence (DNA): TGTGCCAGCAGTGAAGTACAGGGGTCGAACACTGAAGCTTTCTTT. Its protein is CASSEVQGSNTEAFF.

This clonotype occurred a few times. The chain links TRBV12-3 or TRBV12-4 to TRBJ2-3; D is unclear. The CDR3 has 15 amino acids. V was clipped by 6 bases and J by 0 bases, with 13 bases between them. CDR3: CASSPGRFSTDTQYF. The CDR3 DNA is TGTGCCAGCAGCCCAGGAAGGTTTAGCACAGATACGCAGTATTTT.

The chain employs TRBV30 and TRBJ1-4; a weak D match, TRBD1 (5 bases). Trimming left V 0 bases short and J 7 bases short, with 15 bases between. The CDR3 length is 15 residues. Per the germline V gene, CDR1 is GTSNPN and CDR2 is SVGIG (reference sequence). CDR3 protein: CAWSVTGGGGEKLFF. CDR3 nucleotide sequence: TGTGCCTGGAGTGTAACGGGGGGGGGAGGTGAAAAACTGTTTTTT.

V gene TRBV5-5 combines with J gene TRBJ2-1, with TRBD2 identical over 9 bases. J gave up 8 bases and V 0 bases, and 9 bases lay outside the gene matches. The CDR3 extends over 16 amino acids. Germline V gene data show CDR1 as SGHKS and CDR2 as YYEKEE (reference sequence). This chain's CDR3 is CASSLAQGGRVDEQFF. CDR3 DNA sequence: TGTGCCAGCAGCTTGGCCCAGGGCGGGAGGGTCGATGAGCAGTTCTTC.

This chain links TRBV20-1 with TRBJ2-2; 13 bases map to TRBD2. Per the germline V gene, CDR1 is DFQATT and CDR2 is SNEGSKA (reference sequence). The CDR3 runs 16 residues. V lost 1 base, J lost 4 bases, and 3 bases stayed unmatched. In DNA, the CDR3 is TGCAGTGCTAGAGTGACTAGCGGGGGGATCACCGGGGAGCTGTTTTTT. This encodes CSARVTSGGITGELFF.

This clonotype has a count of ten or more. The rearrangement joins TRBV6-4 to TRBJ2-5; the match to TRBD2 covers 8 bases. CDR3 length: 16 residues. The junction had 8 bases not matched to a gene; V was cut back by 0 bases and J by 5 bases. Germline-derived CDR1 and CDR2 are MRHNA and SNTAGT. The CDR3 loop is CASSDSSGSGMETQYF. DNA for the CDR3: TGTGCCAGCAGTGACTCAAGCGGGAGTGGTATGGAGACCCAGTACTTC.